This T cell receptor (beta chain) is from a study of T cell responses to AZD1222 COVID-19 vaccine. Study-wide findings and caveats: Spike-specific TCR breadth and depth grew following two AZD1222 doses. Spike was spanned by vaccine-associated CD4 TCRs, with dominance at 160-218 and 743-854. White British people made up most donors, females outnumbered males, and clonal diversity was possibly underestimated.

Here immunoSEQ multiplex PCR was the method, and the copy in TCRdb shows in-frame clones only, minus some. Seen here are 78,000 or so clones, 88% observed once, and the top ten hold roughly 20%. Details on this clone: Its antigen is as yet unknown.

Per the germline V gene, CDR1 is SEHNR and CDR2 is FQNEAQ (reference sequence). This CDR3 has 17 amino acids. V dropped 3 bases and J dropped 3; count of bases not matched to a gene: 8. The sample consisted of peripheral blood, taken on day 0 of AZD1222 vaccination. This sequence originates from an adult in good health. This chain joins TRBV7-9 and TRBJ1-4; 9 bases fit TRBD1. CDR3 amino acids: CASSFLTGGIANEKLFF. As DNA, the CDR3 is TGTGCCAGCAGCTTTCTTACAGGGGGCATAGCTAATGAAAAACTGTTTTTT.